The 15 T cell receptor beta chains listed next were all sequenced from one sample in a study of blood T cell repertoires in COVID-19. Sequencing was performed with immunoSEQ multiplex PCR; in TCRdb, only in-frame clones are kept and a portion is missing. The sample contains some 240,000 clones, 80% to 90% of which appear only once. What was sequenced was peripheral blood. The source of these receptors is a woman in her thirties or forties who had recovered from COVID-19.

The sample holds one count of this clone. CDR3 sequence reads: CASSFTGTDTNYGYTF. The CDR3 DNA follows: TGTGCCAGCAGCTTTACTGGGACAGATACTAACTATGGCTACACCTTC. The V gene is TRBV5-4, the J gene TRBJ1-2; 7 bases are a match to TRBD1. With 2 bases clipped from V and 0 bases from J, the junction kept 7 bases outside the gene matches. Per germline, CDR1 SGHNT and CDR2 YYREEE (reference sequence). CDR3 length: 16 residues. Supplemented by reference TRBV5-4 and TRBJ1-2, the full variable domain reads ETGVTQSPTHLIKTRGQQVTLRCSSQSGHNTVSWYQQALGQGPQFIFQYYREEENGRGNFPPRFSGLQFPNYSSELNVNALELDDSALYLCASSFTGTDTNYGYTFGSGTRLTVV.

The CDR3 nucleotides read TGCGCCAGCAGCTTCGACAGTGGCCGGGGCTACACCTTC. It codes for CASSFDSGRGYTF. The chain links TRBV5-1 to TRBJ1-2; D may be TRBD1 (5 bases). CDR3 length equals 13 residues. Deletions cut 2 bases from V and 8 bases from J, with 13 bases between. Germline-derived CDR1 and CDR2 are SGHRS and YFSETQ.

A single count supports this clone. The chain carries TRBV29-1 and TRBJ2-5; D is unresolved. This CDR3 is 14 amino acids long. CDR1 is SQVTM and CDR2 is ANQGSEA in the germline V gene. Trimming removed 0 bases at V and 1 base at J, with 9 bases between. CDR3 residues: CSVEDVQAQETQYF. CDR3 nucleotide sequence: TGCAGCGTTGAAGATGTTCAGGCCCAAGAGACCCAGTACTTC. The full variable domain, with the rest looked up from reference TRBV29-1 and TRBJ2-5, is SAVISQKPSRDICQRGTSLTIQCQVDSQVTMMFWYRQQPGQSLTLIATANQGSEATYESGFVIDKFPISRPNLTFSTLTVSNMSPEDSSIYLCSVEDVQAQETQYFGPGTRLLVL.

V gene TRBV25-1 combines with J gene TRBJ1-5; tentative D call: TRBD1 (5 bases). This CDR3 contains 16 residues. Trimming took 4 bases from V and 5 from J, leaving 18 bases between them. CDR1 is MGHDK, CDR2 SYGVNS, per germline. Here the CDR3 DNA reads TGTGCCAGCAGTGGCGCGCAGGGCACCAACCATCAGCCCCAGCATTTT. Residues: CASSGAQGTNHQPQHF.

This chain connects TRBV5-6 to TRBJ2-3; TRBD1 aligns across 7 bases. V was pared by 3 bases and J by 2 bases, with 6 bases of the junction left unmatched. The CDR3 has 15 residues. Germline lookup yields CDR1 SGHDT and CDR2 YYEEEE. The CDR3: CASSSRDRLTDTQYF. CDR3 DNA: TGTGCCAGCAGCTCCAGGGACAGACTCACAGATACGCAGTATTTT.

The rearrangement joins TRBV4-3 to TRBJ1-2; D unclear. V was pared by 4 bases and J by 5 bases, with 17 bases between. Germline CDR1 reads LGHNA; CDR2 reads YSLEER. This CDR3 is 15 amino acids long. Written as DNA, the CDR3 is TGCGCCAGCAGCCCCAGGCAGGAGGTGAAATATGGCTACACCTTC. Amino acid sequence: CASSPRQEVKYGYTF.

This clone has more than one count but fewer than ten. The V and J genes are TRBV5-1 and TRBJ1-2, with 7 bases aligning to TRBD1. Germline lookup yields CDR1 SGHRS and CDR2 YFSETQ. The CDR3 loop spans 14 amino acids. With 4 bases clipped from V and 4 bases from J, the junction kept 7 bases outside the gene matches. The CDR3 DNA is TGCGCCAGCAGCCCCCAGGGGGGTGGCTATGGCTACACCTTC. Its translation: CASSPQGGGYGYTF.

The rearrangement links TRBV18 to TRBJ2-3; D gene unclear. CDR3 size: 13 residues. V lost 2 bases and J 4 bases, leaving 7 bases between the germline ends. Per germline, CDR1 KGHSH and CDR2 LQKENI. Here the CDR3 reads CASSPNRADTQYF. The CDR3 DNA is TGTGCCAGCTCACCAAACCGAGCAGATACGCAGTATTTT.

This clone has only one observation. The chain couples TRBV5-1 to TRBJ2-1; D not resolved. V gave up 4 bases and J gave up 5 bases, with 10 bases separating them. Germline lookup yields CDR1 SGHRS and CDR2 YFSETQ. CDR3 length: 13 amino acids. The CDR3 region is CASSLDPDNEQFF. In nucleotides, the CDR3 is TGCGCCAGCAGCCTAGACCCGGACAATGAGCAGTTCTTC.

The chain uses TRBV15 and TRBJ2-3, with D possibly TRBD2 on 6 matching bases. Germline V gives CDR1 LNHNV, CDR2 YYDKDF (reference sequence). The CDR3 covers 14 residues. Trimming pared 8 bases from V and 1 base from J, leaving 13 bases between. Here the CDR3 reads CATEASEGTDTQYF. The DNA for the CDR3 is TGTGCCACCGAGGCTAGCGAGGGCACAGATACGCAGTATTTT. Drawing the rest from reference TRBV15 and TRBJ2-3, the complete variable domain is DAMVIQNPRYQVTQFGKPVTLSCSQTLNHNVMYWYQQKSSQAPKLLFHYYDKDFNNEADTPDNFQSRRPNTSFCFLDIRSPGLGDTAMYLCATEASEGTDTQYFGPGTRLTVL.

The J gene is TRBJ2-1, the V gene TRBV9, with 7 bases fitting TRBD1. The V and J ends lost 3 bases and 7 bases, in that order; junction bases with no gene match: 10. CDR1 SGDLS and CDR2 YYNGEE come from the germline V gene. The length of the CDR3 is 15 residues. CDR3 sequence reads: CASSAGTNRGNEQFF. The CDR3 nucleotides are TGTGCCAGCAGCGCGGGCACCAACAGGGGAAATGAGCAGTTCTTC. The whole variable domain, filled in from reference TRBV9 and TRBJ2-1, reads DSGVTQTPKHLITATGQRVTLRCSPRSGDLSVYWYQQSLDQGLQFLIQYYNGEERAKGNILERFSAQQFPDLHSELNLSSLELGDSALYFCASSAGTNRGNEQFFGPGTRLTVL.

In nucleotides, the CDR3 is TGTGCCATCAGGAAGACAGCGAGCTCCTACGAGCAGTACTTC. This sequence encodes CAIRKTASSYEQYF. This chain links TRBV10-3 with TRBJ2-7; possibly TRBD1 for D (5 bases). V was shortened by 6 bases and J by 0 bases, with 12 bases between the two germline ends. Germline CDR1 ENHRY, CDR2 SYGVKD. This CDR3 is built from 14 residues.

The chain combines TRBV18 with TRBJ2-7; D possibly corresponds to TRBD1 (6 bases). The CDR3 covers 14 residues. V shed 6 bases and J shed 2 bases, with 14 bases lying between them. Germline values: CDR1 KGHSH, CDR2 LQKENI. The CDR3 spells CASSDDRFPYEQYF. The CDR3 nucleotides read TGTGCCAGCTCGGATGACAGGTTCCCCTACGAGCAGTACTTC.

V gene TRBV2 combines with J gene TRBJ1-5; no reliable D call. The CDR3 loop spans 15 amino acids. The V end lost 6 bases, the J end lost 2 bases, and 14 bases lay between the germline ends. Germline CDR1 is SNHLY and CDR2 is FYNNEI. The DNA of the CDR3 is TGTGCCAGCAGGCGGGGTTCTTTAGGCAATCAGCCCCAGCATTTT. This translates into CASRRGSLGNQPQHF. Full variable domain (missing parts from reference TRBV2 and TRBJ1-5): EPEVTQTPSHQVTQMGQEVILRCVPISNHLYFYWYRQILGQKVEFLVSFYNNEISEKSEIFDDQFSVERPDGSNFTLKIRSTKLEDSAMYFCASRRGSLGNQPQHFGDGTRLSIL.

In this sample, this clone turned up once. The same CDR3 can be traced to other DNA sequences in this sample. The rearrangement links TRBV9 to TRBJ2-7, with D tentatively TRBD2 (6 bases). The CDR3 has 14 amino acids. V lost 0 bases and J lost 4, with 11 bases in between. Germline V lookup: CDR1 SGDLS, CDR2 YYNGEE. CDR3: CASSVGQGGYEQYF. The CDR3 nucleotides are TGTGCCAGCAGCGTAGGGCAGGGAGGTTACGAGCAGTACTTC.